This T cell receptor beta chain originates from a study of T cell responses to AZD1222 COVID-19 vaccine. Study-level points and caveats: It was only a handful of AZD1222 recipients who were seropositive at baseline.

As concerns this clone: Its antigen remains unidentified.

J was trimmed by 5 bases and V by 2 bases; bases with no gene match: 5. Germline V gene data show CDR1 as SGHTA and CDR2 as FQGNSA. The CDR3 spans 15 residues. Sequencing was performed with immunoSEQ multiplex PCR; in TCRdb, only in-frame clones are kept and a portion is missing. The profile shows about 170,000 clones, about 88% of them singletons. This TCR came from an adult in good health. The sample in question was peripheral blood, obtained on day 0 of AZD1222 vaccination. This chain joins TRBV7-2 and TRBJ2-7; 11 nucleotides agree with TRBD2. The CDR3 loop is CASSLNLAGGNEQYF. CDR3 sequence (DNA): TGTGCCAGCAGCTTAAATCTAGCGGGAGGTAACGAGCAGTACTTC.